This T cell receptor beta chain was identified during a study of blood T cell repertoires in COVID-19. Here immunoSEQ multiplex PCR was the method, and the copy in TCRdb shows in-frame clones only, minus some. The sample has roughly 250,000 clones; more than 65% are singletons. This clonotype originated in a person aged 70 to 85 with COVID-19, enrolled during active disease. Material for sequencing was peripheral blood.

CDR3 in amino acids: CASSLTGAPIDTQYF. In DNA form, the CDR3 reads TGTGCCAGCAGCTTAACTGGGGCTCCGATAGATACGCAGTATTTT. The chain is built from TRBV7-3 and TRBJ2-3, with D perhaps TRBD1 (5 bases). The length of the CDR3 is 15 residues. Germline V lookup: CDR1 SGHTA, CDR2 FQGTGA. V was shortened by 0 bases and J by 5 bases, with 12 bases between the two germline ends.